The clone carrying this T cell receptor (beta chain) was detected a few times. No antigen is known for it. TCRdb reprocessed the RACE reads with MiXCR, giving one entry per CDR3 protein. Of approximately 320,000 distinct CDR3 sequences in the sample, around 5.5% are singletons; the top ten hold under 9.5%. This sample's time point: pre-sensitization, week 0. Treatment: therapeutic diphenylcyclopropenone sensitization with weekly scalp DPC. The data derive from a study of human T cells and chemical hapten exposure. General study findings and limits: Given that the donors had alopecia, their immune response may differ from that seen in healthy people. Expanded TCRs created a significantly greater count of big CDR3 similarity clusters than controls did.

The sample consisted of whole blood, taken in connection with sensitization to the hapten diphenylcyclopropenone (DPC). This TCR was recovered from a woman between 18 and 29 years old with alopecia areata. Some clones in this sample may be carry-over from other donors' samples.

This chain's CDR3 is CASSYSTGGPYEQYF. The CDR3 coding sequence is TGTGCCAGCAGTTACTCGACGGGGGGCCCCTACGAGCAGTACTTC. The J gene is TRBJ2-7, the V gene TRBV6-5, with D possibly being TRBD2 (7 bases). Germline loops: CDR1 MNHEY, CDR2 SVGAGI. The CDR3 runs 15 residues. Trimming removed 0 bases at V and 2 bases at J, with 11 bases between.